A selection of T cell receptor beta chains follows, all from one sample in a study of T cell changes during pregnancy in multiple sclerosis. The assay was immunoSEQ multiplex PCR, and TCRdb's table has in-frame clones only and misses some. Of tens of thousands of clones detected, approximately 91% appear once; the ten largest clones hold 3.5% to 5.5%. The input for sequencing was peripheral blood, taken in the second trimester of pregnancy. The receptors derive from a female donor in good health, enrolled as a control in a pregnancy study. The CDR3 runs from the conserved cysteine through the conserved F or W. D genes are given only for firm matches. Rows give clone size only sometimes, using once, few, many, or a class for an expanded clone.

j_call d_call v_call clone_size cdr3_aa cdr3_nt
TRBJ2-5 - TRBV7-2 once CASSPLGLRETQYF TGTGCCAGCAGCCCGCTAGGCTTAAGGGAGACCCAGTACTTC
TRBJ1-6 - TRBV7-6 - CASSLDGSHNSPLHF TGTGCCAGCAGCTTAGACGGGTCGCATAATTCACCCCTCCACTTT
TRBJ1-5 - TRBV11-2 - CASSPGGAVQHF TGTGCCAGCAGCCCTGGAGGCGCCGTCCAGCATTTT
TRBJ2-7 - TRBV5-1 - CASSLGGGYEQYF TGCGCCAGCAGCTTGGGGGGCGGCTACGAGCAGTACTTC
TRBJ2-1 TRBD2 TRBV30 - CACNSGSGNEQFF TGTGCCTGTAATAGCGGGAGCGGCAATGAGCAGTTCTTC
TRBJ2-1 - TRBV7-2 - CASSLTGNEQFF TGTGCCAGCAGCTTAACAGGGAATGAGCAGTTCTTC
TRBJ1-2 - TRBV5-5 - CASSLYSVSKNYGYTF TGTGCCAGCAGCTTGTACTCCGTTTCGAAAAACTATGGCTACACCTTC
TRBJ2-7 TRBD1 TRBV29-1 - CSVATGATYEQYF TGCAGCGTCGCGACAGGGGCTACCTACGAGCAGTACTTC
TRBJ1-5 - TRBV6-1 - CASNNRNEVQPQHF TGTGCCAGCAACAACAGGAATGAGGTTCAGCCCCAGCATTTT
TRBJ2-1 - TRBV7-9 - CASSLGVTKQFF TGTGCCAGCAGCTTGGGAGTGACGAAGCAGTTCTTC
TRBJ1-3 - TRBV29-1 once CSVRQSGRGLKENTIYF TGCAGCGTTAGGCAGTCCGGCCGGGGTTTAAAGGAAAACACCATATATTTT
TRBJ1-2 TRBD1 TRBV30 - CAWSEVQTGDGYTF TGTGCCTGGAGTGAGGTCCAGACAGGGGATGGCTACACCTTC
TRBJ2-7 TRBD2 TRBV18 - CASSSGTSEQYF TGTGCCAGCTCCTCCGGGACTAGCGAGCAGTACTTC
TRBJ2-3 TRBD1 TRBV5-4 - CATYRGLGADTQYF TGTGCCACCTACAGGGGGCTTGGGGCAGATACGCAGTATTTT
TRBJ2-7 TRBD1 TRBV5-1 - CASSSVTGAYEQYF TGCGCCAGCAGCTCGGTTACAGGGGCCTACGAGCAGTACTTC
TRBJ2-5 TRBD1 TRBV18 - CASSQGEETQYF TGTGCCAGCTCCCAGGGGGAAGAGACCCAGTACTTC
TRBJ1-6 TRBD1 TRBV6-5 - CASSTQGSNSPLHF TGTGCCAGCAGTACACAGGGGTCCAATTCACCCCTCCACTTT